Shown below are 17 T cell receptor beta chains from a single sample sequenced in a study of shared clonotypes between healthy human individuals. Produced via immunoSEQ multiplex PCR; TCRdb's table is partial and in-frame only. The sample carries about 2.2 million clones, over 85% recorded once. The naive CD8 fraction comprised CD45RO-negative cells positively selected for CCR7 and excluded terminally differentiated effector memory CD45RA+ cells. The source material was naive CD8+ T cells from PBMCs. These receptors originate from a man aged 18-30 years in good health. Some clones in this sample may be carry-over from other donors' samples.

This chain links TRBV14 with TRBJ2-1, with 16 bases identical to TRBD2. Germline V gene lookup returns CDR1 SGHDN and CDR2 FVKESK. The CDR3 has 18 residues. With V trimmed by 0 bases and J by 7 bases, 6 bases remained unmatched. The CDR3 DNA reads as TGTGCCAGCAGCCAAGAGGGACTAGCGGGAGGGCCAGGGAATGAGCAGTTCTTC. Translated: CASSQEGLAGGPGNEQFF.

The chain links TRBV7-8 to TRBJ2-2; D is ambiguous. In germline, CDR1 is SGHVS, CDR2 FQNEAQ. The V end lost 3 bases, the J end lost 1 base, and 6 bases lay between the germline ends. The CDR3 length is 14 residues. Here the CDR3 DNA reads TGTGCCAGCAGCTTCAACCAGAACACCGGGGAGCTGTTTTTT. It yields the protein CASSFNQNTGELFF.

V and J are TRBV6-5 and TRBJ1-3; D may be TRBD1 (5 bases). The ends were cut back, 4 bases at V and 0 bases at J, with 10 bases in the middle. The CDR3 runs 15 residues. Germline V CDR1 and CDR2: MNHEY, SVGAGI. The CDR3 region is CASSLGGSSGNTIYF. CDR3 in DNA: TGTGCCAGCAGTTTGGGGGGGAGCTCTGGAAACACCATATATTTT.

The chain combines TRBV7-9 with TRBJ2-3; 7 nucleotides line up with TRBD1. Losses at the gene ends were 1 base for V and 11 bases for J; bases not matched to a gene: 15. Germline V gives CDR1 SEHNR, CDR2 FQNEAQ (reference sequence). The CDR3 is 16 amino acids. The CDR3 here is CASSLDSDRWHNVQYF. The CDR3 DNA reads TGTGCCAGCAGCTTAGACTCGGACAGGTGGCACAATGTGCAGTATTTT.

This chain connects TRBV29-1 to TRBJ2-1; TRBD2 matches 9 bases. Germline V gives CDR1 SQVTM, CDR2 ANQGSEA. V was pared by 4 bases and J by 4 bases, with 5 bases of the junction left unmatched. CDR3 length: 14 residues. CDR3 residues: CSVGLTSGYNEQFF. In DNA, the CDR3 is TGCAGCGTTGGTTTGACTAGCGGATACAATGAGCAGTTCTTC.

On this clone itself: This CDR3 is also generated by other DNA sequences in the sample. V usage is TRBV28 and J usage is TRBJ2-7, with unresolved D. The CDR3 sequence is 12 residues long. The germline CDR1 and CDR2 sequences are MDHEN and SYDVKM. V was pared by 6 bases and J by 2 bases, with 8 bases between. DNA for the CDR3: TGTGCCAGCAGCACCGGGCCCTACGAGCAGTACTTC. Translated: CASSTGPYEQYF.

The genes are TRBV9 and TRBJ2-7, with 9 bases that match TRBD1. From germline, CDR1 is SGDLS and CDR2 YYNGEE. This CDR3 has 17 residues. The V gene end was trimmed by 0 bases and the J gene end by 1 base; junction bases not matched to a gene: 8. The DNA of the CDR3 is TGTGCCAGCAGCGTAGAGGGGACAGGGTCGTTATCCTACGAGCAGTACTTC. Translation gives CASSVEGTGSLSYEQYF.

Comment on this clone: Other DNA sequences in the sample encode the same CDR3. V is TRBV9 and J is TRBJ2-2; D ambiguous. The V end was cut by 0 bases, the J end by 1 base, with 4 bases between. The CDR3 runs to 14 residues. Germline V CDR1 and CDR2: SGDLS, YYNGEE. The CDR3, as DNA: TGTGCCAGCAGCGTAGGAAAGAACACCGGGGAGCTGTTTTTT. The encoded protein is CASSVGKNTGELFF.

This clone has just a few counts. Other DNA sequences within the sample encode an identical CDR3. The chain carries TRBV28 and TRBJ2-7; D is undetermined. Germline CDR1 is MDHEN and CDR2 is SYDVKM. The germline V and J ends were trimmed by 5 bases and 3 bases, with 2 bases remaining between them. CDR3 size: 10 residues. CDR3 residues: CASSGYEQYF. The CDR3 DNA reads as TGTGCCAGCAGTGGCTACGAGCAGTACTTC. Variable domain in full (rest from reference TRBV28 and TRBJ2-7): DVKVTQSSRYLVKRTGEKVFLECVQDMDHENMFWYRQDPGLGLRLIYFSYDVKMKEKGDIPEGYSVSREKKERFSLILESASTNQTSMYLCASSGYEQYFGPGTRLTVT.

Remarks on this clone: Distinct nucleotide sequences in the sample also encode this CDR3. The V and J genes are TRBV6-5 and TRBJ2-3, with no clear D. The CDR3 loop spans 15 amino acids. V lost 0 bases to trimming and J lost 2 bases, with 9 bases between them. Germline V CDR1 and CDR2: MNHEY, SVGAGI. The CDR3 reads CASSYSSVATDTQYF. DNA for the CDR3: TGTGCCAGCAGTTACTCGAGCGTCGCCACAGATACGCAGTATTTT.

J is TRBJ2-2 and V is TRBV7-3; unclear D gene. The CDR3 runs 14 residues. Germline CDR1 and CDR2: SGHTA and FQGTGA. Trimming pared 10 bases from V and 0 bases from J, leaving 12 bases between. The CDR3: CATARAPNTGELFF. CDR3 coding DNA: TGTGCCACCGCGCGCGCGCCGAACACCGGGGAGCTGTTTTTT.

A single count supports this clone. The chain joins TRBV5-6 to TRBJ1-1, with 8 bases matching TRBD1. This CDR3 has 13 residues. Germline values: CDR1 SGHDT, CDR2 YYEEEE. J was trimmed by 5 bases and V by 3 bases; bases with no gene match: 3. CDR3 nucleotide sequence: TGTGCCAGCAGCTGGACAGGGTCGACTGAAGCTTTCTTT. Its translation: CASSWTGSTEAFF.

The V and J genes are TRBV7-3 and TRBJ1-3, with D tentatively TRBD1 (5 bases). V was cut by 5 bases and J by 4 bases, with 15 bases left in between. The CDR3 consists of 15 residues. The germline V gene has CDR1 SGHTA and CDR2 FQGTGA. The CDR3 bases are TGTGCCAGCAGCGAAACAGGAGGGGCCGGAAACACCATATATTTT. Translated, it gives CASSETGGAGNTIYF.

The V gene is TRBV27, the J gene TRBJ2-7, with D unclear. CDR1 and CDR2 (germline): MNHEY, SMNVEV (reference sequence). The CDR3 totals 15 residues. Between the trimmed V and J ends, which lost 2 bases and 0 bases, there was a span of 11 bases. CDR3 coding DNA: TGTGCCAGCAGTTTACGGAGTCTTAGCTCCTACGAGCAGTACTTC. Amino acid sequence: CASSLRSLSSYEQYF.

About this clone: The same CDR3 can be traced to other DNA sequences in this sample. CDR3 amino acids: CASSFITDTQYF. Here the CDR3 DNA reads TGTGCCAGCAGCTTTATCACAGATACGCAGTATTTT. V usage is TRBV5-6 and J usage is TRBJ2-3; no reliable D call. This CDR3 is 12 amino acids long. Germline lookup yields CDR1 SGHDT and CDR2 YYEEEE. V lost 2 bases, J lost 2 bases, and 3 bases lay in between.

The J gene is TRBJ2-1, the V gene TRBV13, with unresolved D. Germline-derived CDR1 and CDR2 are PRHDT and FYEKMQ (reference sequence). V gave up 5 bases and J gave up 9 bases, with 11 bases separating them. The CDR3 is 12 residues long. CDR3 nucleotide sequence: TGTGCCAGCAGCCTGTCCTATGGTGAGCAGTTCTTC. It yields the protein CASSLSYGEQFF.

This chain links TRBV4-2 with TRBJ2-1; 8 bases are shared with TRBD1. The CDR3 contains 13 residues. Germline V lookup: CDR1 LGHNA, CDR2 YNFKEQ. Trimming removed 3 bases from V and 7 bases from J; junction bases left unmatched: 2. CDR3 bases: TGTGCCAGCAGCCATTGGACAGGGAATGAGCAGTTCTTC. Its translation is CASSHWTGNEQFF.